This record concerns one TCR beta chain sequence. Its specific antigen is unknown. Nothing much larger sits one base from this clone, and base qualities are not available. The sample originates from a study of shared clonotypes between healthy human individuals (dated by TCRdb to 2018 to 2021). General notes on the study: The cohort comprised a couple of women and a few men aged 18 to 49 years. For each donor, CD4 naive and CD4 memory were each run on three plates, CD8 naive on two plates, and CD8 memory on one plate. To estimate repertoire size and how much clonotype sharing occurs between individuals, the study deeply sequenced the blood TCR repertoires of several healthy adults. Libraries were prepared and TCR repertoires were sequenced by different laboratories using diverse techniques, in order to increase sequencing depth and limit assay-specific biases. Per donor, leukapheresis produced somewhere between about 0.85 and 10 billion PBMCs. What the work shows at the level of the full study, not this receptor alone: Based on pairwise subsampling, the degree of clonotype sharing among donors was expected to be affected by sequencing depth. The small number of donors limited the genetic and exposure-history diversity represented. Only blood was sampled, and tissue TCR repertoires likely differ from those in blood. Naive subsets generally had larger estimated clonotype richness than memory subsets did. Clonotypes shared by all four sorted-subset donors showed higher generation probabilities than non-shared clonotypes. Even with the large sequencing depth, rarefaction of the sorted-subset datasets indicated that sequencing was incomplete. Sharing across a few donors was observed for about 5% of naive CD4, about 4% of naive CD8, about 2.3% of memory CD4, and about 0.4% of memory CD8 clonotypes.

V is clipped by 5 bases and J by 11 bases, and the sequence between their germline boundaries is 15 bases long. Including the terminal cysteine and phenylalanine, the CDR3 comprises 13 residues. Kept here is only the CDR3 DNA, which spans 39 bases and is read in frame from base 1. CDR1 is given as MNHEY and CDR2 as SMNVEV, both from the germline V gene (reference sequence). Healthy HIV-negative adults with no recently reported acute infections or vaccinations were included as donors. All donors were Caucasian adults living in Nashville, Tennessee, USA. CD4+ T cells were enriched through magnetic negative selection, after which naive cells were positively selected on CD45RA and the remaining negative fraction served as the memory subset. Blood was obtained by leukapheresis, after which PBMCs were separated by Ficoll-Histopaque density gradient centrifugation and cryopreserved in liquid nitrogen vapor phase. Analytical flow cytometry was used to check the purity and quantity of each magnetically sorted T cell population. Genomic DNA was isolated from every sorted fraction and measured by UV absorbance on a Nanodrop 2000c.

TCR CDR3 regions were amplified from genomic DNA by multiplex PCR using the deep immunoSEQ assay. For each cell subset, the extracted genomic DNA was distributed evenly across all wells of several immunoSEQ 96-well plates, and each plate served as one replicate. For sorted subsets, about 0.2 ug genomic DNA, equal to 30,000 or so T cell genomes, was loaded into each replicate PCR. Purified libraries were quantified with a Qubit 3.0 fluorometer, sized on a Bioanalyzer 2100, and re-quantified with the KAPA Library Quantification kit. Each immunoSEQ 96-well plate was sequenced on its own single-read 150-cycle Illumina NextSeq 550 flow cell. From the authors' description of their analysis: Because only junctional sequences without quality scores were contained in the immunoSEQ output, filtering matching that applied to full-length reads could not be performed. Sequences were annotated with PyIR, a Python wrapper for IgBLAST v1.9, and V/J genes and CDR3 were assigned using IMGT germline references. Reads with weak V/J assignments (E-value above 1e-6), missing CDR3, stop codons, out-of-frame junctions, or ambiguous translated residues were removed. V3J clonotypes were defined as sequences sharing an identical inferred V gene, J gene, and CDR3 amino acid sequence. Percentage overlap between repertoires was calculated by dividing the number of shared unique clonotypes by the size of the smaller repertoire. Richness of each repertoire was evaluated using RTK rarefaction, the Chao1 estimator, and Recon v2.1 estimates of unobserved clonotypes. OLGA was used to compute generation probabilities for all TCRbeta clonotypes that the gDNA method yielded from a few donors. Sourced from immuneACCESS, this table was stored by TCRdb with only in-frame sequences that have V and J called. A share of the clones is absent; for the studies checked, an unresolved V gene accounts for under half, and the remainder has no known explanation. That table is the source of V, J and clone size, and D and trimming were worked out from the DNA. The sample table lists some 2.4 million clones, over 85% of them with a count of one. Around 0.37% of the sample goes to the ten largest clones.

Sequencing input: naive CD4+ T cells from PBMCs. What the cell subset or site label conveys for this sample: CD45RA+ positively selected. Recombination joined TRBV27 with TRBJ2-2, and perhaps TRBD1 as D gene, on 5 matching bases. This receptor was identified in a man between 18 and 35 years old in good health. Some clones in this sample may be carry-over from other donors' samples. Here is the DNA: TGTGCCAGCAGTCCTCGACAGACCCTAGAGCTGTTTTTT. Its translation reads: CASSPRQTLELFF.